This T cell receptor (beta chain) was identified during a study of T cell responses to AZD1222 COVID-19 vaccine. About this clone itself: Its specificity is not known.

Trimming left V 6 bases short and J 6 bases short, with 10 bases between. The CDR3 extends over 11 amino acids. The V gene's germline CDR1 is DFQATT and CDR2 SNEGSKA (reference sequence). The protocol was immunoSEQ multiplex PCR, while the TCRdb copy is restricted to in-frame clones and leaves out a portion. The data show around 78,000 clones, over 75% seen once. Overall study results and limits: Repertoire collection took place solely once the T cell response had peaked. At baseline, seropositivity was found in only six or seven AZD1222 recipients.

The sequencing used peripheral blood, collected 28 days after the second AZD1222 dose. The receptor comes from an adult who received the AZD1222 COVID-19 vaccine. V and J are TRBV20-1 and TRBJ2-3; TRBD2 might be the D (5 bases). The CDR3 coding sequence is TGCAGTGCCCCGACTACGGATACGCAGTATTTT. It specifies CSAPTTDTQYF.